The text below deals with one TCR beta chain. The sample originates from a study of T cells in tuberculosis. Generated by immunoSEQ multiplex PCR, the TCRdb table keeps only in-frame clones and is missing some. Of approximately 60,000 clones listed, 81% are singletons. Thawed, overnight-rested PBMC were stained with GMM-loaded CD1B tetramer, viability dye and anti-CD3, then sorted. The lipid loaded on the CD1B tetramers was C32 glucose monomycolate from Rhodococcus equi. Between the trimmed V and J ends, which lost 3 bases and 9 bases, there was a span of 13 bases. This CDR3 has 13 residues. Germline V gene lookup returns CDR1 LNHNV and CDR2 YYDKDF (reference sequence).

The chain has TRBV15 and TRBJ2-3; D might be TRBD2 (6 bases). This clonotype originated in an adult woman with latent tuberculosis. The sample consisted of CD1b-GMM tetramer-negative cells sorted from PBMCs. CDR3 coding DNA: TGTGCCACCAGCAGCGGGAGCGGACCGACGCAGTATTTT. Its translation: CATSSGSGPTQYF.